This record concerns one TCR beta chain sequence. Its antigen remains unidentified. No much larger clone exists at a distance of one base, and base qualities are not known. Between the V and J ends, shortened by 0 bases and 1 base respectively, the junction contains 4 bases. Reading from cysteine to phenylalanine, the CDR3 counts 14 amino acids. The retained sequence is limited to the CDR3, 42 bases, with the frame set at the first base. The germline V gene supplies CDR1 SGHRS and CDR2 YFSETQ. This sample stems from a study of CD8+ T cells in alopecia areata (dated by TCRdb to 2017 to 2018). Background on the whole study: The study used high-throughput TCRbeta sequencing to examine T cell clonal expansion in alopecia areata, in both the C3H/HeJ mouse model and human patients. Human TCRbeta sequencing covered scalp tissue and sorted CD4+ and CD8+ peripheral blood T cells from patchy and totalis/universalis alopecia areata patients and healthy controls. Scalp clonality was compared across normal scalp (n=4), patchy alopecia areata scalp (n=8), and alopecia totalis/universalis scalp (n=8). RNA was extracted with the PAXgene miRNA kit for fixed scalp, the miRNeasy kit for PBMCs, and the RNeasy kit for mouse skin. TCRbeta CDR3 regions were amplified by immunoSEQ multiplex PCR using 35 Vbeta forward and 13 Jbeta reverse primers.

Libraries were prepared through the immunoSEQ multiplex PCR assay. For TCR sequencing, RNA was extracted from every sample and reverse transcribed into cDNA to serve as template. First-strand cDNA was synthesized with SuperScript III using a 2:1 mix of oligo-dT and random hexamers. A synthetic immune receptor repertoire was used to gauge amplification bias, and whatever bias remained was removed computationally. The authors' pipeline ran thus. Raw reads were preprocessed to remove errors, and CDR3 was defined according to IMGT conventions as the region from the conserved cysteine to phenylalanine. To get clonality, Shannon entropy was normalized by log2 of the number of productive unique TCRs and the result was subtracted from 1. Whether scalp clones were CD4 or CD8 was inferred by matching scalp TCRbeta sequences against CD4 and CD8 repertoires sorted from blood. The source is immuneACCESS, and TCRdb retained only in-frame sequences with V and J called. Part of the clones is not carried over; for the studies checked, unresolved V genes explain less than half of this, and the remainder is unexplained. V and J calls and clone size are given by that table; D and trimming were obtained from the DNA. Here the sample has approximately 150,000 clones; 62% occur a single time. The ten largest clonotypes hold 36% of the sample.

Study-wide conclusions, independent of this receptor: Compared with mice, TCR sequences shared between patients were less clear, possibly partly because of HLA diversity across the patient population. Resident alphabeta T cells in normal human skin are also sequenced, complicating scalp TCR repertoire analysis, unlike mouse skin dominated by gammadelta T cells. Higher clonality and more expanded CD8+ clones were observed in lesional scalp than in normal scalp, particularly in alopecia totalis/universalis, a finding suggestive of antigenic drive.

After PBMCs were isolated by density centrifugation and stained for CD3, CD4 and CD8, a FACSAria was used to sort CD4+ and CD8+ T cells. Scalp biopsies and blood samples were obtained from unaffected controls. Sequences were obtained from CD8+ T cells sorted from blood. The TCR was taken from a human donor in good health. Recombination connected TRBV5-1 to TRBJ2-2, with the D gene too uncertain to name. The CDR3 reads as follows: CASSLDVNTGELFF. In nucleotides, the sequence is TGCGCCAGCAGCTTGGATGTGAACACCGGGGAGCTGTTTTTT.